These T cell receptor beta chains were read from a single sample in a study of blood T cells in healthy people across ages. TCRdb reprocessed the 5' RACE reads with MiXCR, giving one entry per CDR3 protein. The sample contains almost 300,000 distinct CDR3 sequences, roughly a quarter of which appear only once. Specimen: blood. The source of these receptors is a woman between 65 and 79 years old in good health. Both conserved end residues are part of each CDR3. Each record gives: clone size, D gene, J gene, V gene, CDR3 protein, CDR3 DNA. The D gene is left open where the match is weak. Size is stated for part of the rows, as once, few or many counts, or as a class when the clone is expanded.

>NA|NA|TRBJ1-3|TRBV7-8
CASSDLNRNSGNTIYF
TGTGCCAGCAGCGATTTGAACAGAAACTCTGGAAACACCATATATTTT
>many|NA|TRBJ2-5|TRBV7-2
CASSADAGWETQYF
TGTGCCAGCAGCGCAGACGCAGGTTGGGAGACCCAGTACTTC
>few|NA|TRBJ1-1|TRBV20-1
CSAGVGTTEAFF
TGCAGTGCGGGGGTGGGAACCACTGAAGCTTTCTTT
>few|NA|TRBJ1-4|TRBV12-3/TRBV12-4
CASSPGGGRVEKLFF
TGTGCCAGCAGCCCCGGGGGGGGGCGAGTTGAAAAACTGTTTTTT
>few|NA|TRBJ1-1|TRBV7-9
CASSSRDFVSYTEAFF
TGTGCCAGCAGCTCACGGGACTTTGTATCGTACACTGAAGCTTTCTTT
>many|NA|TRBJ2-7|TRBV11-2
CASSETRHEQYF
TGTGCCAGCAGCGAGACACGGCACGAGCAGTACTTC
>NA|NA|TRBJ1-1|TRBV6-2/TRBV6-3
CATQPGSEVEAFF
TGTGCCACACAACCCGGGTCAGAAGTTGAAGCTTTCTTT
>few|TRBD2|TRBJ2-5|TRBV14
CASSRISGAQETQYF
TGTGCCAGCAGCCGAATTAGCGGGGCACAAGAGACCCAGTACTTC
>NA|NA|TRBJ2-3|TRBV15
CATSRGSGSKSTDTQYF
TGTGCCACCAGCAGAGGGTCAGGGTCTAAAAGCACAGATACGCAGTATTTT
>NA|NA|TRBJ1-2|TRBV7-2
CASSLAGRFNYGYTF
TGTGCCAGCAGCTTAGCTGGACGCTTCAACTATGGCTACACCTTC
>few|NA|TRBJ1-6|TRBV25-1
CASSDIRSEGSPLHF
TGTGCCAGCAGTGACATACGATCCGAAGGTTCACCCCTCCACTTT
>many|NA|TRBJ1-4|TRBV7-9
CASSVTDEKLFF
TGTGCCAGCAGTGTAACGGATGAAAAACTGTTTTTT
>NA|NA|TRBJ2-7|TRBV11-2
CASSFGSRGQLSSYEQYF
TGTGCCAGCAGCTTTGGTTCTCGAGGGCAACTTAGCTCCTACGAGCAGTACTTC
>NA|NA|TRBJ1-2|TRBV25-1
CASSEYFGSLGGYTF
TGTGCCAGCAGTGAATATTTCGGCAGTTTGGGGGGCTACACCTTC
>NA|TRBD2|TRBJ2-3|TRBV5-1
CASSGNGGLAGDADTQYF
TGCGCCAGCAGCGGAAACGGGGGACTAGCGGGAGACGCAGATACGCAGTATTTT
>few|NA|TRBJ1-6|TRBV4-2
CASSQDMGGYNSPLHF
TGTGCCAGCAGCCAAGATATGGGGGGATATAATTCACCCCTCCACTTT
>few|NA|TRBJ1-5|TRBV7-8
CASSLTDNQPQHF
TGTGCCAGCAGCTTAACCGACAATCAGCCCCAGCATTTT